The 21 T cell receptor beta chains reported below all come from one sample, sequenced in a study of shared clonotypes between healthy human individuals. The protocol was immunoSEQ multiplex PCR, while the TCRdb copy is restricted to in-frame clones and leaves out a portion. The table shows hundreds of thousands of clones, with approximately 95% occurring only once. Naive CD8 cells lacked CD45RO, underwent positive selection for CCR7 and left out terminally differentiated effector memory CD45RA+ cells. The source material was naive CD8+ T cells sorted from blood. These receptors were collected from a woman aged 25 to 45 in good health.

The chain is built from TRBV28 and TRBJ1-5; no firm D call. The germline V gene has CDR1 MDHEN and CDR2 SYDVKM. Trimming pared 1 base from V and 0 bases from J, leaving 7 bases between. CDR3 size: 15 residues. The CDR3 region has the DNA TGTGCCAGCAGTTTATTCAGCTATAGCAATCAGCCCCAGCATTTT. Translation gives CASSLFSYSNQPQHF.

The chain's CDR3 is CASRPKREGLNQPQHF. In DNA, the CDR3 is TGTGCCAGCAGGCCAAAAAGGGAGGGCCTTAATCAGCCCCAGCATTTT. The rearrangement joins TRBV6-6 to TRBJ1-5; D is uncertain. Between the trimmed V and J ends, which lost 6 bases and 4 bases, there was a span of 19 bases. Per germline, CDR1 MNHNY and CDR2 SVGAGI (reference sequence). There are 16 residues in the CDR3.

The chain has TRBV19 and TRBJ2-7, with D unresolved. The CDR3 extends over 15 amino acids. The germline V gene encodes CDR1 LNHDA and CDR2 SQIVND (reference sequence). With 3 bases removed from V and 3 bases from J, the gap between germline ends came to 15 bases. The CDR3 sequence is CASSMASGSLYEQYF. The DNA for the CDR3 is TGTGCCAGTAGTATGGCCTCCGGGTCCCTCTACGAGCAGTACTTC.

This chain uses TRBV6-1 with TRBJ2-7; D is unresolved. CDR1 and CDR2 (germline): MNHNS, SASEGT. This CDR3 comprises 15 residues. Trimming took 1 base from V and 6 from J, leaving 16 bases between them. The CDR3 DNA sequence: TGTGCCAGCAGTGAAGGGAAGGTGCTCGGCGGCGAGCAGTACTTC. Its translation: CASSEGKVLGGEQYF.

The J gene is TRBJ2-7, the V gene TRBV19; 10 bases are a match to TRBD2. CDR1 and CDR2 (germline): LNHDA, SQIVND (reference sequence). The V and J ends lost 3 bases and 1 base, in that order; junction bases with no gene match: 6. The CDR3 is 16 residues long. The CDR3 nucleotides read TGTGCCAGTAGTATTACGGGGACTAGCGTTTCCTACGAGCAGTACTTC. This sequence encodes CASSITGTSVSYEQYF.

The rearrangement joins TRBV7-9 to TRBJ2-5; tentative D call: TRBD2 (5 bases). TRBJ2-7 matches the DNA end more closely, so the J call is doubtful. The CDR3 has 13 residues. Germline V gene lookup returns CDR1 SEHNR and CDR2 FQNEAQ (reference sequence). CDR3 in amino acids: CASSWTESYEQYF. In nucleotides, the CDR3 is TGTGCCAGCAGTTGGACTGAATCCTACGAGCAGTACTTC.

The chain employs TRBV7-2 and TRBJ1-2; unclear D gene. The CDR3 runs 15 residues. Trimming cost V 4 bases and J 5 bases, with 17 bases left between them. Germline assignment: CDR1 SGHTA and CDR2 FQGNSA. CDR3 sequence: CASSYPSGGRYGYTF. CDR3 sequence (DNA): TGTGCCAGCAGCTACCCGTCGGGAGGGAGGTATGGCTACACCTTC.

The chain has TRBV7-6 and TRBJ1-1; maybe TRBD1 (6 bases). Germline CDR1 SGHVS, CDR2 FNYEAQ. V was shortened by 1 base and J by 5 bases, with 17 bases between the two germline ends. The CDR3 contains 16 residues. CDR3 coding DNA: TGTGCCAGCAGCTTAGGGTCCAAAACAGGGTGGACTGAAGCTTTCTTT. The encoded protein is CASSLGSKTGWTEAFF.

Comments on this clone: This same CDR3 is encoded by further DNA sequences in the sample. J is TRBJ1-1 and V is TRBV5-8, with 7 bases fitting TRBD1. Per the germline V gene, CDR1 is SGHTS and CDR2 is YDEGEE. The CDR3 covers 16 residues. With V trimmed by 0 bases and J by 1 base, 6 bases remained unmatched. CDR3 sequence reads: CASSLALRTGNTEAFF. CDR3 bases: TGTGCCAGCAGCTTGGCTCTGCGGACAGGGAACACTGAAGCTTTCTTT. The whole variable domain, remainder taken from reference TRBV5-8 and TRBJ1-1, is EAGVTQSPTHLIKTRGQQATLRCSPISGHTSVYWYQQALGLGLQFLLWYDEGEERNRGNFPPRFSGRQFPNYSSELNVNALELEDSALYLCASSLALRTGNTEAFFGQGTRLTVV.

V and J are TRBV5-1 and TRBJ1-5; 9 nucleotides agree with TRBD1. Per germline, CDR1 SGHRS and CDR2 YFSETQ. V gave up 1 base and J gave up 4 bases; unmatched junction bases: 3. The CDR3 length is 15 residues. CDR3 sequence: CASSLTGGGNQPQHF. In DNA form, the CDR3 reads TGCGCCAGCAGCTTGACAGGGGGCGGTAATCAGCCCCAGCATTTT.

This clone was seen just once. The rearrangement joins TRBV4-1 to TRBJ1-2, with D possibly TRBD1 on 5 matching bases. There are 14 residues in the CDR3. In germline, CDR1 is MGHRA, CDR2 YSYEKL. V lost 1 base and J lost 4, with 10 bases in between. DNA for the CDR3: TGCGCCAGCAGCCAAGGGGGACCGGGCTATGGCTACACCTTC. It is translated as CASSQGGPGYGYTF.

The chain carries TRBV6-5 and TRBJ1-2; 10 bases agree with TRBD1. Trimming took 0 bases from V and 8 from J; bases not matched to a gene: 3. The CDR3 contains 14 residues. Germline-derived CDR1 and CDR2 are MNHEY and SVGAGI. The CDR3 spells CASSYSETGGGYTF. The DNA of the CDR3 is TGTGCCAGCAGTTACTCGGAGACAGGGGGCGGCTACACCTTC.

This clone was counted once. The chain combines TRBV7-9 with TRBJ1-1, with no clear D. This CDR3 has 12 amino acids. Trimming left V 1 base short and J 10 bases short, with 10 bases between. The germline V gene encodes CDR1 SEHNR and CDR2 FQNEAQ (reference sequence). The CDR3 sequence is CASSLEQLGAFF. CDR3 bases: TGTGCCAGCAGCTTAGAACAGTTGGGAGCTTTCTTT.

This clone was counted a single time. J is TRBJ2-5 and V is TRBV27, with D tentatively TRBD1 (5 bases). The DNA end is a closer match to TRBJ2-7, so the J assignment may be wrong. The CDR3 sequence is 14 residues long. Germline lookup yields CDR1 MNHEY and CDR2 SMNVEV (reference sequence). The DNA of the CDR3 is TGTGCCAGCAGTTTACAGGGTAGTCCCTACGAGCAGTACTTC. Encoded protein: CASSLQGSPYEQYF.

The chain joins TRBV6-5 to TRBJ2-5; weak D call: TRBD1 (6 bases). Per the germline V gene, CDR1 is MNHEY and CDR2 is SVGAGI. The CDR3 consists of 14 residues. Trimming removed 5 bases from V and 2 bases from J, with 12 bases in between. For the CDR3, the DNA is TGTGCCAGCAGTAGGACAGCGGAACAAGAGACCCAGTACTTC. It is translated as CASSRTAEQETQYF.

Points on this clone: The same CDR3 is also encoded by other DNA sequences in this sample. The chain joins TRBV27 to TRBJ2-7, with D possibly being TRBD1 or TRBD2 (5 bases each). CDR1 and CDR2 (germline): MNHEY, SMNVEV (reference sequence). CDR3 size: 14 residues. V dropped 5 bases and J dropped 0 bases, with 11 bases sitting between them. CDR3 bases: TGTGCCAGCAGTCCAGGGACGAGCTCCTACGAGCAGTACTTC. It translates to CASSPGTSSYEQYF.

The chain couples TRBV4-1 to TRBJ2-3; the match to TRBD1 covers 7 bases. With 0 bases clipped from V and 2 bases from J, the junction kept 8 bases outside the gene matches. Germline CDR1 is MGHRA and CDR2 is YSYEKL. The CDR3 covers 17 residues. The CDR3 DNA reads TGCGCCAGCAGCCAAGAGGCACAGGGGAGCAACACAGATACGCAGTATTTT. Translated: CASSQEAQGSNTDTQYF.

The genes are TRBV28 and TRBJ2-5, with D hard to call. The V gene lost 6 bases and the J gene lost 0 bases, with 17 bases spanning the gap. The CDR3 has 16 residues. Germline values: CDR1 MDHEN, CDR2 SYDVKM. CDR3 sequence reads: CASSSFVIVNQETQYF. DNA for the CDR3: TGTGCCAGCAGCTCTTTCGTAATCGTTAACCAAGAGACCCAGTACTTC.

The gene calls are TRBV29-1 and TRBJ2-2; D is undetermined. V lost 0 bases to trimming and J lost 4 bases, with 9 bases between them. The germline CDR1 and CDR2 sequences are SQVTM and ANQGSEA. The CDR3 is 14 amino acids. Written as DNA, the CDR3 is TGCAGCGTTGAAGACCTTGTAGGCACCGGGGAGCTGTTTTTT. The encoded protein is CSVEDLVGTGELFF.

The V call is TRBV27, the J call TRBJ2-3; tentative D call: TRBD1 (5 bases). The V gene's germline CDR1 is MNHEY and CDR2 SMNVEV (reference sequence). V lost 2 bases and J lost 3, with 9 bases in between. CDR3 length: 14 amino acids. The CDR3 loop is CASSLDQGTDTQYF. CDR3 in DNA: TGTGCCAGCAGTTTAGATCAGGGTACAGATACGCAGTATTTT.

This chain links TRBV28 with TRBJ1-2; D might be TRBD1 (6 bases). V was pared by 6 bases and J by 0 bases, with 17 bases between. The CDR3 is made up of 16 amino acids. Germline-derived CDR1 and CDR2 are MDHEN and SYDVKM. The CDR3 sequence is CASRPKRGGANYGYTF. In nucleotides, the CDR3 is TGTGCCAGCAGGCCCAAGAGGGGGGGAGCTAACTATGGCTACACCTTC.